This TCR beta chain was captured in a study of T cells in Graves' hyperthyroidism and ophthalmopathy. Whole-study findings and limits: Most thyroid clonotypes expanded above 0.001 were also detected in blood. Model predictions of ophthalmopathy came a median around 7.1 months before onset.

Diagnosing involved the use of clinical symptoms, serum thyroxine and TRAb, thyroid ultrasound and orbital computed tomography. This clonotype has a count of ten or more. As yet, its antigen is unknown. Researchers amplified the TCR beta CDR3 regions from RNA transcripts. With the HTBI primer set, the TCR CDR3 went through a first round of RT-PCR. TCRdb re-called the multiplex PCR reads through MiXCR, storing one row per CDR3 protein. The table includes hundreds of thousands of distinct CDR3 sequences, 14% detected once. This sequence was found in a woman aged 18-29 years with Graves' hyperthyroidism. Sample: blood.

CDR3 in DNA: TGTGCCAGCGGGGCGGGGTTCGAGACCCAGTACTTC. It yields the protein CASGAGFETQYF. The chain couples TRBV6-1 to TRBJ2-5; D perhaps matches TRBD2 (6 bases). This CDR3 is 12 amino acids long. Germline CDR1 and CDR2: MNHNS and SASEGT. V lost 8 bases and J 5 bases, leaving 12 bases between the germline ends.